Below, one T cell receptor beta chain is given with its context. The antigen it recognizes is unknown. Per-base quality was not reported, and no clone a single base away is much larger than it. Clipping removes 6 bases from V and 6 bases from J, with 6 as the unmatched junction base count. CDR1 and CDR2, per the germline V gene, are ENHRY and SYGVKD. CDR3 length: 15 amino acids, cysteine to phenylalanine. Here the CDR3 DNA is all that survives: 45 bases in frame from base 1. The time point tag for this specimen amounts to: baseline before first vaccination. Vaccinee samples were obtained from the UK trials COV001 and COV002, which included a single-blind randomized controlled phase 2/3 trial of AZD1222 (ChAdOx1 nCoV-19) in healthy adults. For TCRbeta chain sequencing, PBMC samples were collected from trial participants at day 0 and at day 28 after the second dose. The CDR3 regions of human TCRbeta chains were analyzed by immunosequencing. The authors' analysis ran thus. TCRs in the repertoires were compared against a reference library of SARS-CoV-2-specific TCRs that had been generated with the MIRA antigen-specificity platform. Breadth was defined as the fraction of unique TCRs that were SARS-CoV-2-associated. Depth was defined as the fraction of total T cells that were SARS-CoV-2-associated. Using the MIRA data, each spike-specific TCR was assigned both to the spike region to which the TCR was reactive and to a CD4 or CD8 class. Log10-transformed breadth and depth values were compared by one-way ANOVA with Sidak's multiple comparisons tests. The source is immuneACCESS, and TCRdb retained only in-frame sequences with V and J called. Part of the clones is not carried over; for the studies checked, unresolved V genes explain less than half of this, and the remainder is unexplained. V, J and clone size were drawn from that table, and D and trimming were deduced from the DNA. The table for this sample lists 90,000 to 150,000 clones; 80% to 90% of them were counted only once. The top ten hold 9.4% of the sample.

The record originates from a study of T cell responses to AZD1222 COVID-19 vaccine (dated by TCRdb to the early 2020s). As for the study more broadly: AZD1222 recipients given second doses at about 4 weeks or at about 12 weeks were pooled, since spike-specific TCR depth and breadth were not found to differ between the two schedules. Trial participants were enrolled by age into 18-55, 56-69 and 70-plus year subgroups, with 148, 28 and 57 TCR-sequenced participants respectively. A total of 230 to 250 trial participants underwent TCR sequencing, of whom more than 200 had received two doses of AZD1222 and roughly 26 had received two doses of the MenACWY control vaccine.

What the work shows at the level of the full study, not this receptor alone: A significant rise in spike-specific TCR breadth and depth was observed after two AZD1222 doses relative to day 0 and relative to MenACWY recipients. Conclusions about previously exposed vaccinees are limited because only a handful of AZD1222 recipients were SARS-CoV-2 seropositive at baseline. Epitopes outside the regions mutated in the B.1.351 and B.1.1.7 variants were reportedly recognized by nearly half of the unique spike-specific TCRs. The vaccine-associated CD4 TCRs covered the entire spike protein, and the dominant responses fell in regions 160-218 and 743-854. In the small 56-69-year group, the increase in depth fell short of significance, most likely because of low power. Participants were mostly white British, with more females than males. The authors suggested clonal diversity may have been underestimated. Because no day 14 peak-response samples were available, repertoires were characterized only after the peak T cell response.

The clonotype comes from an adult in good health. The chain is assembled from TRBV10-3 and TRBJ2-1; 12 bases in the junction line up with TRBD2. The starting material was peripheral blood, obtained on day 0 of AZD1222 vaccination. The encoded CDR3 is CAIRLAGGLGNEQFF. The nucleotide sequence reads TGTGCCATCAGACTAGCGGGGGGTTTAGGCAATGAGCAGTTCTTC.